The sequence of this T cell receptor (beta chain) was determined in a study of early T cells in non-severe SARS-CoV-2 infection. Study-wide background: Sequenced material consisted of bulk RNA (from unsorted whole blood), and chains were unpaired.

CDR3 size: 16 residues. Germline V CDR1 and CDR2: LNHDA, SQIVND (reference sequence). V lost 7 bases to trimming and J lost 4 bases, with 20 bases between them. Study conclusions and caveats: VDJdb matches were skewed toward anti-spike CD8 T cell responses.

Ten or more counts support this clonotype. No antigen is known for it. Molecules of cDNA were individually given unique molecular identifiers that were attached to them. TCRdb analysed the 5' RACE reads with MiXCR anew, one entry per CDR3 protein. The sample records tens of thousands of distinct CDR3 sequences, about a tenth being singletons. The sample was whole blood. The sequence derives from an adult who was a healthcare worker with PCR-confirmed SARS-CoV-2 infection or an uninfected control (not recorded which). This chain connects TRBV19 to TRBJ1-3; D is perhaps TRBD1 (6 bases). The CDR3 coding sequence is TGTGCCAGTACACCTCTACAGGGTATCAACGGAAACACCATATATTTT. Translation: CASTPLQGINGNTIYF.